This passage covers 28 T cell receptor beta chains from one sample sequenced in a study of blood T cell repertoires in COVID-19. The method was immunoSEQ multiplex PCR; TCRdb's version includes in-frame clones alone and lacks a portion of them. Among around 93,000 clones listed, about 80% were seen once. The sequenced sample was peripheral blood. The receptors here all came from a man aged 55 to 69 with acute or convalescent COVID-19.

The V call is TRBV7-9, the J call TRBJ2-1, with a weak D call TRBD1 (5 bases). The V end was cut by 5 bases, the J end by 2 bases, with 19 bases between. Germline CDR1 and CDR2: SEHNR and FQNEAQ (reference sequence). The CDR3 sequence is 17 residues long. The CDR3 bases are TGTGCCAGCAGCCCCCCCCTTCGACTGGGGCCCTACAATGAGCAGTTCTTC. Protein: CASSPPLRLGPYNEQFF.

The chain uses TRBV7-2 and TRBJ2-1; a possible D gene is TRBD2 (5 bases). CDR1 SGHTA and CDR2 FQGNSA come from the germline V gene. V was trimmed by 5 bases and J by 4 bases, leaving 12 bases between them. This CDR3 comprises 14 residues. The CDR3 loop reads CASSVGVEYNEQFF. In DNA, the CDR3 is TGTGCCAGCAGCGTGGGAGTGGAGTACAATGAGCAGTTCTTC. The variable domain in full, completed from reference TRBV7-2 and TRBJ2-1, reads GAGVSQSPSNKVTEKGKDVELRCDPISGHTALYWYRQSLGQGLEFLIYFQGNSAPDKSGLPSDRFSAERTGGSVSTLTIQRTQQEDSAVYLCASSVGVEYNEQFFGPGTRLTVL.

This rearrangement joins TRBV4-2 to TRBJ2-3; D uncertain. The CDR3 runs to 13 residues. Germline CDR1 reads LGHNA; CDR2 reads YNFKEQ. V was shortened by 2 bases and J by 0 bases, with 3 bases between the two germline ends. The chain's CDR3 is CASSQRSTDTQYF. CDR3 sequence (DNA): TGTGCCAGCAGCCAACGGAGCACAGATACGCAGTATTTT.

V gene TRBV7-9 combines with J gene TRBJ2-1; the match to TRBD2 covers 8 bases. The CDR3 is made up of 15 amino acids. The V gene's germline CDR1 is SEHNR and CDR2 FQNEAQ (reference sequence). Losses at the gene ends were 2 bases for V and 4 bases for J; bases not matched to a gene: 4. CDR3 region: CASSLFAGGYNEQFF. DNA for the CDR3: TGTGCCAGCAGCTTATTTGCGGGGGGATACAATGAGCAGTTCTTC.

V is TRBV30 and J is TRBJ1-5, with TRBD1 as a possible D gene (6 bases). V lost 4 bases and J lost 1, with 11 bases in between. CDR1 is GTSNPN, CDR2 SVGIG, per germline (reference sequence). This CDR3 comprises 14 residues. The CDR3 region is CAWKHRESNQPQHF. The DNA for the CDR3 is TGTGCCTGGAAGCACAGGGAGAGCAATCAGCCCCAGCATTTT.

This clone occurred a few times. This chain joins TRBV27 and TRBJ1-1; D ambiguous. The CDR3 runs 12 residues. From germline, CDR1 is MNHEY and CDR2 SMNVEV (reference sequence). In DNA, the CDR3 is TGTGCACGGGGTTGTAGAGACACTGAAGCTTTCTTT. It yields the protein CARGCRDTEAFF.

The chain combines TRBV9 with TRBJ1-2, with 8 bases identical to TRBD1. Germline CDR1 reads SGDLS; CDR2 reads YYNGEE. The length of the CDR3 is 16 residues. V gave up 4 bases and J gave up 3 bases; unmatched junction bases: 11. Here the CDR3 reads CASSLRAGQGDYGYTF. The DNA for the CDR3 is TGTGCCAGCAGCCTCCGAGCCGGACAGGGCGACTATGGCTACACCTTC.

The chain joins TRBV21-1 to TRBJ1-1; TRBD1 was called by the table and not checked on the DNA. TRBV21-1 is a pseudogene segment. The CDR3 length is 15 residues. CDR3 coding DNA: TGTGCCAGCAGCAAAGTTCAGGACAGCTCCCCTGAAGCTTTCTTT. This codes for CASSKVQDSSPEAFF.

Comments on this clone: The germline gene is not matched at one end of the junction; a read error may be the cause. The chain links TRBV18 to TRBJ1-2, with TRBD1 identical over 8 bases. Germline V gives CDR1 KGHSH, CDR2 LQKENI. The CDR3 spans 17 residues. The CDR3 is CASSPQQGPTGEGGYTF. CDR3 nucleotide sequence: TGTGCCAGCTCGCCACAACAGGGACCGACAGGGGAAGGTGGCTACACCTTC. Full variable domain (missing parts from reference TRBV18 and TRBJ1-2): NAGVMQNPRHLVRRRGQEARLRCSPMKGHSHVYWYRQLPEEGLKFMVYLQKENIIDESGMPKERFSAEFPKEGPSILRIQQVVRGDSAAYFCASSPQQGPTGEGGYTFGSGTRLTVV.

This rearrangement joins TRBV19 to TRBJ1-4; D gene unclear. In germline, CDR1 is LNHDA, CDR2 SQIVND (reference sequence). There are 12 residues in the CDR3. Trimming cost V 2 bases and J 7 bases, with 5 bases left between them. CDR3 protein: CASSIRGEKLFF. The CDR3, as DNA: TGTGCCAGTAGTATAAGAGGTGAAAAACTGTTTTTT.

This clone has just a few counts. The V and J genes are TRBV7-3 and TRBJ2-2, with 7 bases that match TRBD1. The trim removed 5 bases at V and 7 bases at J, leaving 4 bases unmatched. The CDR3 covers 13 residues. The germline V gene has CDR1 SGHTA and CDR2 FQGTGA. CDR3 protein: CASSLDRDGELFF. The CDR3 DNA sequence: TGTGCCAGCAGCCTAGACAGGGACGGGGAGCTGTTTTTT.

The chain is built from TRBV6-4 and TRBJ1-2, with a tentative D call TRBD1 (6 bases). The length of the CDR3 is 15 residues. CDR1 is MRHNA and CDR2 is SNTAGT in the germline V gene. The V end was cut by 6 bases, the J end by 5 bases, with 19 bases between. The CDR3: CASSEGGHPDYGYTF. DNA for the CDR3: TGTGCCAGCAGCGAAGGGGGACACCCCGATTATGGCTACACCTTC.

This clone has only a few counts. This sequence joins TRBV4-1 and TRBJ1-4; perhaps TRBD1 as D (5 bases). V lost 8 bases, J lost 4 bases, and 23 bases lay in between. CDR1 is MGHRA, CDR2 YSYEKL, per germline. CDR3 size: 17 residues. The DNA for the CDR3 is TGCGCCAGCGCCCGCGGGGGTATTGTGCGGCTTAATGAAAAACTGTTTTTT. Translation gives CASARGGIVRLNEKLFF.

This clone was seen a single time. The gene calls are TRBV19 and TRBJ2-5; 7 nucleotides agree with TRBD2. The CDR3 sequence is 15 residues long. CDR1 is LNHDA, CDR2 SQIVND, per germline (reference sequence). The V gene end was trimmed by 4 bases and the J gene end by 1 base; junction bases not matched to a gene: 6. CDR3 loop: CASSSLAGLQETQYF. CDR3 DNA sequence: TGTGCCAGTAGTAGTTTAGCGGGCCTCCAAGAGACCCAGTACTTC.

This clone was observed a handful of times. V and J are TRBV4-1 and TRBJ1-1; tentatively, D is TRBD1 (5 bases). The ends were cut back, 3 bases at V and 1 base at J, with 21 bases in the middle. Germline CDR1 is MGHRA and CDR2 is YSYEKL. CDR3 length: 18 residues. CDR3 sequence reads: CASSHGQGYIAWNTEAFF. DNA of the CDR3: TGCGCCAGCAGCCACGGGCAGGGCTACATCGCATGGAACACTGAAGCTTTCTTT.

The chain recombines TRBV30 with TRBJ2-7, with D possibly being TRBD2 (7 bases). Germline V CDR1 and CDR2: GTSNPN, SVGIG (reference sequence). The V and J ends lost 0 bases and 2 bases respectively, with 8 bases between them. This CDR3 is 13 amino acids long. This CDR3 is CAWSVGGAYEQYF. The CDR3 DNA sequence: TGTGCCTGGAGTGTAGGGGGGGCCTACGAGCAGTACTTC.

This sequence joins TRBV18 and TRBJ2-1; tentative D call: TRBD1 (6 bases). Trimming left V 4 bases short and J 4 bases short, with 11 bases between. CDR3 length: 14 amino acids. Germline V CDR1 and CDR2: KGHSH, LQKENI. CDR3 amino acids: CASSQGDRYNEQFF. For the CDR3, the DNA is TGTGCCAGCTCACAGGGGGACCGGTACAATGAGCAGTTCTTC. Full variable domain (rest looked up from reference TRBV18 and TRBJ2-1): NAGVMQNPRHLVRRRGQEARLRCSPMKGHSHVYWYRQLPEEGLKFMVYLQKENIIDESGMPKERFSAEFPKEGPSILRIQQVVRGDSAAYFCASSQGDRYNEQFFGPGTRLTVL.

V and J are TRBV7-2 and TRBJ1-2, with 7 bases identical to TRBD1. With V trimmed by 4 bases and J by 5 bases, 4 bases remained unmatched. From germline, CDR1 is SGHTA and CDR2 FQGNSA. The CDR3 contains 13 residues. The CDR3 coding sequence is TGTGCCAGCAGCTACGGACAGGAGTATGGCTACACCTTC. As protein: CASSYGQEYGYTF.

This chain uses TRBV7-9 with TRBJ2-1, with 7 positions matching TRBD1. Trimming cost V 8 bases and J 2 bases; bases outside gene matches: 6. Germline assignment: CDR1 SEHNR and CDR2 FQNEAQ (reference sequence). This CDR3 has 14 amino acids. This chain's CDR3 is CASQADRTYNEQFF. As DNA, the CDR3 is TGTGCCAGCCAAGCGGACAGGACCTACAATGAGCAGTTCTTC.

The chain carries TRBV2 and TRBJ1-1; the D gene is possibly TRBD1 (6 bases). The CDR3 spans 14 residues. With 5 bases removed from V and 5 bases from J, the gap between germline ends came to 15 bases. Germline CDR1 SNHLY, CDR2 FYNNEI. The CDR3: CASSLPQGRTEAFF. The CDR3 nucleotides are TGTGCCAGCAGTTTACCACAGGGTCGGACTGAAGCTTTCTTT.

This rearrangement joins TRBV24-1 to TRBJ2-7, with D maybe TRBD1 (6 bases). The V gene's germline CDR1 is KGHDR and CDR2 SFDVKD. The CDR3 extends over 13 amino acids. V was trimmed by 2 bases and J by 4 bases, leaving 8 bases between them. This CDR3 is CATSDSQGYEQYF. CDR3 nucleotide sequence: TGTGCCACCAGTGATTCCCAGGGGTACGAGCAGTACTTC.

The chain recombines TRBV10-3 with TRBJ1-2, with D possibly matching TRBD1 (5 bases). The CDR3 spans 13 residues. Trimming took off 11 bases at V and 6 bases at J, with 19 bases between the two ends. Germline V gene data show CDR1 as ENHRY and CDR2 as SYGVKD. The CDR3 DNA reads as TGTGCCGCCCGCACGAGTGGAGGGGATGGCTACACCTTC. It yields the protein CAARTSGGDGYTF.

This chain links TRBV4-3 with TRBJ1-1; D is uncertain. Trimming removed 0 bases from V and 3 bases from J, with 5 bases in between. The CDR3 runs to 13 residues. CDR1 LGHNA and CDR2 YSLEER come from the germline V gene. In DNA, the CDR3 is TGCGCCAGCAGCCAAGATCGGGACACTGAAGCTTTCTTT. Translation gives CASSQDRDTEAFF.

The CDR3 nucleotides are TGTGCCAGCAGCGGGCGAGTAGCGGGGCCCCAAGAGACCCAGTACTTC. It translates to CASSGRVAGPQETQYF. V gene TRBV9 combines with J gene TRBJ2-5; 8 bases are a match to TRBD2. Germline CDR1 SGDLS, CDR2 YYNGEE. CDR3 length equals 16 residues. V trimming: 3 bases; J trimming: 1 base; junction bases outside the gene matches: 8.

This chain uses TRBV7-2 with TRBJ1-5; D ambiguous. Germline CDR1 SGHTA, CDR2 FQGNSA. The CDR3 has 13 residues. V gave up 6 bases and J gave up 14 bases, with 20 bases separating them. The CDR3 loop reads CASSPDWRSEKHF. The CDR3 bases are TGTGCCAGCAGTCCCGACTGGAGGTCAGAGAAGCATTTT.

The chain employs TRBV6-2 or TRBV6-3 and TRBJ2-5, with 11 positions matching TRBD2. Germline V gives CDR1 MNHEY, CDR2 SVGEGT. After removal of 5 bases from V and 5 bases from J, the junction contained 10 bases not matched to a gene. The CDR3 has 16 amino acids. The CDR3 DNA is TGTGCCAGCAGTGACACTAGACTAGCGGGATCGGAGACCCAGTACTTC. This sequence encodes CASSDTRLAGSETQYF.

This clone has more than one count but fewer than ten. V gene TRBV30 combines with J gene TRBJ2-1; maybe TRBD2 (5 bases). The V end was cut by 3 bases, the J end by 6 bases, with 9 bases between. Germline loops: CDR1 GTSNPN, CDR2 SVGIG (reference sequence). The CDR3 length is 12 residues. CDR3 nucleotide sequence: TGTGCCTGGAGCCGGGGTGGCAATGAGCAGTTCTTC. Translated: CAWSRGGNEQFF.

The chain joins TRBV30 to TRBJ1-2; 7 bases line up with TRBD1. Germline assignment: CDR1 GTSNPN and CDR2 SVGIG (reference sequence). This CDR3 is 14 amino acids long. Trimming removed 3 bases from V and 7 bases from J; junction bases left unmatched: 11. CDR3 residues: CAWRAGTDRSGYTF. CDR3 bases: TGTGCCTGGAGGGCGGGGACAGACCGGTCTGGCTACACCTTC.